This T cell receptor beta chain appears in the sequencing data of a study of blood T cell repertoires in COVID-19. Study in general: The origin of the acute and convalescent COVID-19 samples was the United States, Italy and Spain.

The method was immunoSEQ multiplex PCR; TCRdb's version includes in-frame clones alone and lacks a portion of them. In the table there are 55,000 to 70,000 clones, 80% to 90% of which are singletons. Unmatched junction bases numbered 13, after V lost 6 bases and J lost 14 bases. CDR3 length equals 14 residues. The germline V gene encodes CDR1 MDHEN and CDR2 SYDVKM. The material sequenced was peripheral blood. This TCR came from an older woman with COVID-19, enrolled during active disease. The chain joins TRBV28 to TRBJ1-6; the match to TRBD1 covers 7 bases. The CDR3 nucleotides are TGTGCCAGCAGCCTACAGGGGAAAGGGGTTTCCCTCCACTTT. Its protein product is CASSLQGKGVSLHF.